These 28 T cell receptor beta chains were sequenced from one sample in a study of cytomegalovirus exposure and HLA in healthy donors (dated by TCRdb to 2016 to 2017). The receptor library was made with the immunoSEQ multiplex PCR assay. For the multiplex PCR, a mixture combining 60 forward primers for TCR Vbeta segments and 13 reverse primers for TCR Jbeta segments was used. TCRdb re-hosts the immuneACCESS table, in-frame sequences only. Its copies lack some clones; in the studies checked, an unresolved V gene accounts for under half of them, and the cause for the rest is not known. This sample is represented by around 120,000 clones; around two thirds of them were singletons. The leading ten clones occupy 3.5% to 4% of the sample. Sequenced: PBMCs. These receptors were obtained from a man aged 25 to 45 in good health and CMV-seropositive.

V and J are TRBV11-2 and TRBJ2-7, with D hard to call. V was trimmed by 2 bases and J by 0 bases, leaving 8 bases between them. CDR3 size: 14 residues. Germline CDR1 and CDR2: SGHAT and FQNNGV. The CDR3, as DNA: TGTGCCAGCAGCTTATTAAGGAGCTCCTACGAGCAGTACTTC. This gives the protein CASSLLRSSYEQYF.

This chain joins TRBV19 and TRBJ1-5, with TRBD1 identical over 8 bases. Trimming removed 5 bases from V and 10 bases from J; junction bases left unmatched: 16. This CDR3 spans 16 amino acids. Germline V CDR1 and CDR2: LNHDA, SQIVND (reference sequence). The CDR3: CASSWGGRGPIPPQHF. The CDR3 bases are TGTGCCAGTAGTTGGGGTGGCAGGGGGCCTATCCCCCCCCAGCATTTT.

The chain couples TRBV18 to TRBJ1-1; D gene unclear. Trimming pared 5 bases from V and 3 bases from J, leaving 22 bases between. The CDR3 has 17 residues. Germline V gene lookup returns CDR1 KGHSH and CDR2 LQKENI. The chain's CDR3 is CASSKPGSYEFDTEAFF. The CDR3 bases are TGTGCCAGCTCAAAGCCCGGGAGCTACGAATTTGACACTGAAGCTTTCTTT.

CDR3 protein: CASRRPGQGHYGYTF. The CDR3 DNA is TGTGCCAGCAGGCGACCGGGACAGGGTCACTATGGCTACACCTTC. The J gene is TRBJ1-2, the V gene TRBV6-1; 9 bases are a match to TRBD1. The CDR3 has 15 residues. V was pared by 6 bases and J by 3 bases, with 8 bases of the junction left unmatched. Germline-derived CDR1 and CDR2 are MNHNS and SASEGT.

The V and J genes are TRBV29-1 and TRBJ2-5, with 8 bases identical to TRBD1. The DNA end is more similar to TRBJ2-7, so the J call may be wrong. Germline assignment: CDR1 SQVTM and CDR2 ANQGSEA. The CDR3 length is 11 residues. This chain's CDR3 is CSVGDRTEQYF. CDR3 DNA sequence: TGCAGCGTAGGGGACAGGACCGAGCAGTACTTC.

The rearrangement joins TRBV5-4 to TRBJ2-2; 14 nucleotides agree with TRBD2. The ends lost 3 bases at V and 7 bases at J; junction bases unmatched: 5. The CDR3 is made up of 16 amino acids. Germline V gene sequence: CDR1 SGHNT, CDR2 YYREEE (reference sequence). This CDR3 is CASSSGLAGEYGELFF. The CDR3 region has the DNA TGTGCCAGCAGCTCGGGACTAGCGGGGGAGTACGGGGAGCTGTTTTTT.

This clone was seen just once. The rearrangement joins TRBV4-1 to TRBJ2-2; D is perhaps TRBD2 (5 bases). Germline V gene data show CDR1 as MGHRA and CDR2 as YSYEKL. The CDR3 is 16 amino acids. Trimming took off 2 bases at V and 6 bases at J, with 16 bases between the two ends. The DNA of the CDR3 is TGCGCCAGCAGCCAAAACCGGGGTTTAAGTCCCGGGGAGCTGTTTTTT. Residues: CASSQNRGLSPGELFF.

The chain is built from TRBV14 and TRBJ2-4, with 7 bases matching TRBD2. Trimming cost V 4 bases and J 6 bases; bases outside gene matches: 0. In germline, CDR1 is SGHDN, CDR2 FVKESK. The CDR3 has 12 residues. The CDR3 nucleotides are TGTGCCAGCAGCCGGGAGGGAAACATTCAGTACTTC. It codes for CASSREGNIQYF.

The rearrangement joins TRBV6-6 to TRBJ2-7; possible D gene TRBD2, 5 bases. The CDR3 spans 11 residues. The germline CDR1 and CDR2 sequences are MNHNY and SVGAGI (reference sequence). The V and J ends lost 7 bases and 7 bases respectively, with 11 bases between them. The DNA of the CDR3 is TGTGCCAGCACTGCGACGGGGGAGCAGTACTTC. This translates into CASTATGEQYF.

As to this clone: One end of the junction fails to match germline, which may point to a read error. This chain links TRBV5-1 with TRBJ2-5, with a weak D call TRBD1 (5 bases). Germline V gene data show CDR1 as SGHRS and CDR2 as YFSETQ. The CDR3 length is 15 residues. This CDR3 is CASSLTGGSQETEYF. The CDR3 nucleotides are TGCGCCAGCAGCTTAACAGGCGGTAGCCAAGAGACCGAGTACTTC.

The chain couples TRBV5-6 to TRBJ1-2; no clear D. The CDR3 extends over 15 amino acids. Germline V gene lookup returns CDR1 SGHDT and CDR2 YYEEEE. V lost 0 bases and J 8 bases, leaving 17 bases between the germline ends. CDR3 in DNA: TGTGCCAGCAGCTTGGTTTACGCGGTCGCGAGCGGCTACACCTTC. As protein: CASSLVYAVASGYTF. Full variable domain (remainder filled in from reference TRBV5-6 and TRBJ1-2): DAGVTQSPTHLIKTRGQQVTLRCSPKSGHDTVSWYQQALGQGPQFIFQYYEEEERQRGNFPDRFSGHQFPNYSSELNVNALLLGDSALYLCASSLVYAVASGYTFGSGTRLTVV.

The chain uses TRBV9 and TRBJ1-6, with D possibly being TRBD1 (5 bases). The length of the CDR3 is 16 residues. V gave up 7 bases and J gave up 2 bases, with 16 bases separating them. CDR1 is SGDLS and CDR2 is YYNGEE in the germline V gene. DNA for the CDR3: TGTGCCAGCTCCCGGGACTTAGAGCCCTATAATTCACCCCTCCACTTT. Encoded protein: CASSRDLEPYNSPLHF.

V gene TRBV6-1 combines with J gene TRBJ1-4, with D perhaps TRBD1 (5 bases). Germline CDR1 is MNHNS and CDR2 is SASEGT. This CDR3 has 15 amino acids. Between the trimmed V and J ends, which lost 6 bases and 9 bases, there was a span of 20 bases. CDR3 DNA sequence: TGTGCCAGCAGCGACGAGATGTCGGGGGGACAAAAACTGTTTTTT. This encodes CASSDEMSGGQKLFF.

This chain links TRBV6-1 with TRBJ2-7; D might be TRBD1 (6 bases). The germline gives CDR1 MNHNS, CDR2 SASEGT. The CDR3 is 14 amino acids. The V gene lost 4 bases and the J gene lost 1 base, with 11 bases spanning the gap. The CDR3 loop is CASSATGQSYEQYF. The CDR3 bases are TGTGCCAGCAGTGCTACCGGACAGTCCTACGAGCAGTACTTC.

In DNA form, the CDR3 reads TGTGCCAGTAGTCCCCGGGGGTCGGCCTACGAGCAGTACTTC. Translation gives CASSPRGSAYEQYF. The V and J genes are TRBV19 and TRBJ2-7, with D possibly being TRBD2 (6 bases). CDR1 and CDR2 (germline): LNHDA, SQIVND (reference sequence). With 5 bases removed from V and 2 bases from J, the gap between germline ends came to 13 bases. CDR3 size: 14 residues.

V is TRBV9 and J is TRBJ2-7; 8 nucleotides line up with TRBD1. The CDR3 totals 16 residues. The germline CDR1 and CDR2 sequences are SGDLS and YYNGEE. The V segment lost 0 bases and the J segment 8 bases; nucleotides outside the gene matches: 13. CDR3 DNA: TGTGCCAGCAGCGTAGATGGGACAGGAGGTTTCTCTAAGCAGTACTTC. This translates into CASSVDGTGGFSKQYF.

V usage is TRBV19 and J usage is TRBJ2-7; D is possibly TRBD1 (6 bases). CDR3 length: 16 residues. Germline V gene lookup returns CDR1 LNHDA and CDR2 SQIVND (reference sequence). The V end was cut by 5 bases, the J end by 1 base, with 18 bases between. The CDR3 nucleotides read TGTGCCAGTAGTGAAAACTTTGGACAGTTTTCCTACGAGCAGTACTTC. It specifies CASSENFGQFSYEQYF.

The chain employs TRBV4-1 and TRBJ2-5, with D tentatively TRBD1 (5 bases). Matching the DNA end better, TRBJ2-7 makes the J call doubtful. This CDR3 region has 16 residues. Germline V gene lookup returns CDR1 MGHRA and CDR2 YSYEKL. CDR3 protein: CASSQDLTANAYEQYF. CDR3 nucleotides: TGCGCCAGCAGCCAAGATCTGACAGCTAATGCCTACGAGCAGTACTTC.

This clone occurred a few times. This CDR3 is CASSEPPAGELNTEAFF. The DNA of the CDR3 is TGTGCCAGCAGCGAGCCCCCCGCGGGGGAATTGAACACTGAAGCTTTCTTT. The rearrangement joins TRBV9 to TRBJ1-1; a weak D match, TRBD1 (5 bases). Germline assignment: CDR1 SGDLS and CDR2 YYNGEE. The CDR3 loop spans 17 amino acids. V was trimmed by 3 bases and J by 0 bases, leaving 18 bases between them.

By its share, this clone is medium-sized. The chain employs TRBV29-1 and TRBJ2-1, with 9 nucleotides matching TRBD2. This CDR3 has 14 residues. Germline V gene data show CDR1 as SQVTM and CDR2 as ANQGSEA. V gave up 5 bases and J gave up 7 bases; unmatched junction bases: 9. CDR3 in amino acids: CSVQTSGDWNEQFF. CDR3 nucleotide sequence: TGCAGCGTTCAGACTAGCGGAGACTGGAATGAGCAGTTCTTC.

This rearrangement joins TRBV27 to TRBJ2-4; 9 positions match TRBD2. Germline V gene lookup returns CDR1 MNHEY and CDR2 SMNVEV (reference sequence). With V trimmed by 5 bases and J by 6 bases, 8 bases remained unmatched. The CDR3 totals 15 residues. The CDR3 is CASSPRLAEANIQYF. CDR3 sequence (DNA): TGTGCCAGCAGTCCTAGACTAGCGGAGGCAAACATTCAGTACTTC.

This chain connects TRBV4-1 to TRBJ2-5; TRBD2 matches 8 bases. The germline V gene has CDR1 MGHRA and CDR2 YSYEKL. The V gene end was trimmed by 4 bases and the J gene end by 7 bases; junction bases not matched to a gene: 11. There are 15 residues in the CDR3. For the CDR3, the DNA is TGCGCCAGCAGCCCCCGGGAGGGAATACCCGGGACCCAGTACTTC. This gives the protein CASSPREGIPGTQYF.

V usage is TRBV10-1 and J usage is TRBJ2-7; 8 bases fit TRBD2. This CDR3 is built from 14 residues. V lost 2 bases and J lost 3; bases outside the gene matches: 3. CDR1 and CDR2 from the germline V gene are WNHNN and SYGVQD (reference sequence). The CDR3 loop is CASSERTSGYEQYF. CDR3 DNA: TGCGCCAGCAGTGAGCGAACTAGCGGCTACGAGCAGTACTTC.

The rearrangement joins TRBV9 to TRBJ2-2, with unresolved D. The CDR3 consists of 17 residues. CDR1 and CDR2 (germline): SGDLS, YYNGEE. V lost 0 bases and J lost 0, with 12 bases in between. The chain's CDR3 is CASSVDPSIANTGELFF. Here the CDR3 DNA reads TGTGCCAGCAGCGTAGACCCGAGCATTGCGAACACCGGGGAGCTGTTTTTT. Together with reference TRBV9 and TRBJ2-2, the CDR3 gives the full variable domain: DSGVTQTPKHLITATGQRVTLRCSPRSGDLSVYWYQQSLDQGLQFLIQYYNGEERAKGNILERFSAQQFPDLHSELNLSSLELGDSALYFCASSVDPSIANTGELFFGEGSRLTVL.

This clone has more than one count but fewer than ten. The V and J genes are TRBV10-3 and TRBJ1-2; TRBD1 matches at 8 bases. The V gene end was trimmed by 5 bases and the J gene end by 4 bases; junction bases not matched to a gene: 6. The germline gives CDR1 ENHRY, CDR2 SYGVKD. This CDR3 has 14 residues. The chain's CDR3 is CAISPDRASYGYTF. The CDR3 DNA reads TGTGCCATCAGTCCGGACAGGGCAAGCTATGGCTACACCTTC.

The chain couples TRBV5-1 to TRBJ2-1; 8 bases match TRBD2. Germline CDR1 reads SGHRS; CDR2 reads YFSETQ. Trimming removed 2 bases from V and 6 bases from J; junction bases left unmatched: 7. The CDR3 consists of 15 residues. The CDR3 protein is CASSLRLAGGNEQFF. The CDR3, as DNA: TGCGCCAGCAGCTTAAGGCTAGCGGGTGGCAATGAGCAGTTCTTC. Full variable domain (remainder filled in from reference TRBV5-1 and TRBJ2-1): KAGVTQTPRYLIKTRGQQVTLSCSPISGHRSVSWYQQTPGQGLQFLFEYFSETQRNKGNFPGRFSGRQFSNSRSEMNVSTLELGDSALYLCASSLRLAGGNEQFFGPGTRLTVL.

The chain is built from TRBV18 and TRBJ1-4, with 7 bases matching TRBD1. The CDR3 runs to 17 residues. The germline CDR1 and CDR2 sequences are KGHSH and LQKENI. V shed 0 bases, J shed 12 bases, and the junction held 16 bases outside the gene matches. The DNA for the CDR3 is TGTGCCAGCTCACCACCGATCAACGTCGACAGGGCTCTGGAACTGTTTTTT. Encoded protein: CASSPPINVDRALELFF.

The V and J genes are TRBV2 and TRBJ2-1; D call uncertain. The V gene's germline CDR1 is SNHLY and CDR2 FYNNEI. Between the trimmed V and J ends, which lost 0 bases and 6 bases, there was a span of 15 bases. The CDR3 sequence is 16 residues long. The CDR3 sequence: CASSEAVTHITNEQFF. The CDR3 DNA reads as TGTGCCAGCAGTGAAGCGGTGACACACATAACCAATGAGCAGTTCTTC.